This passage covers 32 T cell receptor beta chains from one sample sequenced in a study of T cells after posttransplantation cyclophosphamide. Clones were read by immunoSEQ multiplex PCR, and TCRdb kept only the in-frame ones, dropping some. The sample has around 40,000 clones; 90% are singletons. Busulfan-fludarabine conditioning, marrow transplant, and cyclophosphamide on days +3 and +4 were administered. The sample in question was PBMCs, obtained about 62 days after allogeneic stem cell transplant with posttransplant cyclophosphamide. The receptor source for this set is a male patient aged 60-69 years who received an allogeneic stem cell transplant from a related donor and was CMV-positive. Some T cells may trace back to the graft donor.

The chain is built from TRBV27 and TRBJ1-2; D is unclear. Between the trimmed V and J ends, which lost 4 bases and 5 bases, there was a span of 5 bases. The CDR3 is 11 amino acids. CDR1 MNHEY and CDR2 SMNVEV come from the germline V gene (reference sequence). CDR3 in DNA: TGTGCCAGCAGTTCCGGGTATGGCTACACCTTC. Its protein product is CASSSGYGYTF.

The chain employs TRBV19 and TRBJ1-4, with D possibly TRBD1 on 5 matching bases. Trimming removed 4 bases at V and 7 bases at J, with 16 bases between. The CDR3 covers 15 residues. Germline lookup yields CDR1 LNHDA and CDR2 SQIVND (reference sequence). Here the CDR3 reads CASSRPWGLGEKLFF. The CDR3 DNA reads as TGTGCCAGTAGTAGGCCGTGGGGCTTAGGTGAAAAACTGTTTTTT.

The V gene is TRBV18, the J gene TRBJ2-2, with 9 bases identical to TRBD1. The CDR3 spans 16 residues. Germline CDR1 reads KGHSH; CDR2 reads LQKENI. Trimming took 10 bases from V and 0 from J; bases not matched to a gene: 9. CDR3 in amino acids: CATGQGQTPNTGELFF. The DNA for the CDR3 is TGTGCCACGGGACAGGGTCAAACCCCGAACACCGGGGAGCTGTTTTTT.

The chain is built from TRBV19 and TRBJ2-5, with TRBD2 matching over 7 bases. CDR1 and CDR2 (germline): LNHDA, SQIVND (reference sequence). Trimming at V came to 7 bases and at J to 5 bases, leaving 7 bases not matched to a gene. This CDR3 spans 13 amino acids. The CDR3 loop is CASTPGGGETQYF. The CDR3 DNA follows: TGTGCCAGTACCCCGGGGGGAGGCGAGACCCAGTACTTC. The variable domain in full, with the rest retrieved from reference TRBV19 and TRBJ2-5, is DGGITQSPKYLFRKEGQNVTLSCEQNLNHDAMYWYRQDPGQGLRLIYYSQIVNDFQKGDIAEGYSVSREKKESFPLTVTSAQKNPTAFYLCASTPGGGETQYFGPGTRLLVL.

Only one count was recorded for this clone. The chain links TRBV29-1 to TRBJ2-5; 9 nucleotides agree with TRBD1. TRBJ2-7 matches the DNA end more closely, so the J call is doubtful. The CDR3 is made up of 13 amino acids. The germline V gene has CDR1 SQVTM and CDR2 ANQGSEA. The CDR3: CSVVTGGFYEQYF. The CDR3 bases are TGCAGCGTGGTGACAGGGGGATTCTACGAGCAGTACTTC.

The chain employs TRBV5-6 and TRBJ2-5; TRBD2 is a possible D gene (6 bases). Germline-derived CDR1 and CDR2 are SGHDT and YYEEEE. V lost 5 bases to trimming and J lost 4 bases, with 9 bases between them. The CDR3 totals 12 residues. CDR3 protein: CASREGLETQYF. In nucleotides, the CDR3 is TGTGCCAGCAGGGAGGGGTTAGAGACCCAGTACTTC.

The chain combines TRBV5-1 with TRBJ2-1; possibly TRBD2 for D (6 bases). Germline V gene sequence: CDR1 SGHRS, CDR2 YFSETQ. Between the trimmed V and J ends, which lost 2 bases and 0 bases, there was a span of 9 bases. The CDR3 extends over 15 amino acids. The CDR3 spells CASSFVGSSYNEQFF. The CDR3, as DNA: TGCGCCAGCAGCTTCGTCGGGAGCTCCTACAATGAGCAGTTCTTC.

CDR3 nucleotides: TGTGCCAGCAATCGGCAGGGCATGAACACTGAAGCTTTCTTT. Its translation: CASNRQGMNTEAFF. The chain combines TRBV9 with TRBJ1-1; a possible D gene is TRBD1 (5 bases). The CDR3 extends over 14 amino acids. Germline values: CDR1 SGDLS, CDR2 YYNGEE. Trimming took 6 bases from V and 0 from J, leaving 12 bases between them.

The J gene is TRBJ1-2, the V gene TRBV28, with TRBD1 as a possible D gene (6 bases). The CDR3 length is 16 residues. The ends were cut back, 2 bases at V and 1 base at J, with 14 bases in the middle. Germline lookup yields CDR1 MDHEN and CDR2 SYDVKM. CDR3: CASSLAQTGLNYGYTF. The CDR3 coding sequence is TGTGCCAGCAGTTTAGCTCAGACAGGCCTTAACTATGGCTACACCTTC.

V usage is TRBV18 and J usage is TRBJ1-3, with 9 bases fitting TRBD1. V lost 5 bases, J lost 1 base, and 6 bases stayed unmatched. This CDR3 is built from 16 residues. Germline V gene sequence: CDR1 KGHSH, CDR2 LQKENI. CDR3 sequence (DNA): TGTGCCAGCTCATCCGGGACAGGGTTTTCTGGAAACACCATATATTTT. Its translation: CASSSGTGFSGNTIYF.

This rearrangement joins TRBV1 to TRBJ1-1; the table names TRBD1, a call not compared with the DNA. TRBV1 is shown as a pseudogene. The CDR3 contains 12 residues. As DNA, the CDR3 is TGCACCAGCAGCCAGGGCTGGGGGCGAGCTTTCTTT. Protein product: CTSSQGWGRAFF.

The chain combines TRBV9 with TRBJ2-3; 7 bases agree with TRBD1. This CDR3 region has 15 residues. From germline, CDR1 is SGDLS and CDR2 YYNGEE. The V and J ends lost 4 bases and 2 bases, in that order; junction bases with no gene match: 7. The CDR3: CASSTSGTDTDTQYF. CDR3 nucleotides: TGTGCCAGCAGCACCTCCGGGACAGACACAGATACGCAGTATTTT.

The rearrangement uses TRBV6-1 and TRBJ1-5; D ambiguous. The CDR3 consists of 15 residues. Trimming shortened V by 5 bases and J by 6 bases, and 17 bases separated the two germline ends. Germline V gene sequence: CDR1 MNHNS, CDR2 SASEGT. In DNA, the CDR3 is TGTGCCAGCAGTCAAGAAGCGGGGAATAGTCAGCCCCAGCATTTT. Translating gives CASSQEAGNSQPQHF.

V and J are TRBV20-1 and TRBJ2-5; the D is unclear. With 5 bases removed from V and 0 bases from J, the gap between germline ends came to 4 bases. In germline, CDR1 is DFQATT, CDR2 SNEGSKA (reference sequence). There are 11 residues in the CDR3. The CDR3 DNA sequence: TGCAGTGCTCCGTACCAAGAGACCCAGTACTTC. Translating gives CSAPYQETQYF.

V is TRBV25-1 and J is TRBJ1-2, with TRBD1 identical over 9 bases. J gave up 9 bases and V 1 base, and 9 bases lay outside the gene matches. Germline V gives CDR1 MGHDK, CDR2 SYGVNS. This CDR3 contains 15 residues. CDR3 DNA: TGTGCCAGCAGTGAATCCGGGACAGACAGGGGGAGCTACACCTTC. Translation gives CASSESGTDRGSYTF.

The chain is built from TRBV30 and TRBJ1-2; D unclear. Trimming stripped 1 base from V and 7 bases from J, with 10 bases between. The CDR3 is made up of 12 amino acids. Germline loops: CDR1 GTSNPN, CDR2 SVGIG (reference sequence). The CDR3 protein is CAWSGAPLGYTF. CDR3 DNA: TGTGCCTGGAGTGGGGCCCCCCTTGGCTACACCTTC. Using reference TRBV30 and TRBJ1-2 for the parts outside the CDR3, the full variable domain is SQTIHQWPATLVQPVGSPLSLECTVEGTSNPNLYWYRQAAGRGLQLLFYSVGIGQISSEVPQNLSASRPQDRQFILSSKKLLLSDSGFYLCAWSGAPLGYTFGSGTRLTVV.

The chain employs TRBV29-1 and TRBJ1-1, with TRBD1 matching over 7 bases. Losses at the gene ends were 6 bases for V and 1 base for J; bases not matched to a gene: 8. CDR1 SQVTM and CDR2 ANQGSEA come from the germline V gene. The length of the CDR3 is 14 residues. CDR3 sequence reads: CSVWGRTGNTEAFF. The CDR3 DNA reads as TGCAGCGTCTGGGGTAGGACAGGGAACACTGAAGCTTTCTTT.

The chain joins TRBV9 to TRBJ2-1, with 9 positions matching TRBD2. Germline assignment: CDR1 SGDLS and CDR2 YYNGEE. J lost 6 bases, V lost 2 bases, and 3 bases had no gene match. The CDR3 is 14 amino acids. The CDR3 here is CASSVAGGPNEQFF. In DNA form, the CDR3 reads TGTGCCAGCAGCGTGGCGGGGGGGCCCAATGAGCAGTTCTTC.

CDR3 loop: CATSRGQAEAFF. For the CDR3, the DNA is TGTGCCACCAGCAGGGGACAGGCTGAAGCTTTCTTT. The rearrangement uses TRBV15 and TRBJ1-1; TRBD1 agrees at 8 bases. The CDR3 extends over 12 amino acids. V was clipped by 3 bases and J by 6 bases; unmatched bases: 0. Germline V gives CDR1 LNHNV, CDR2 YYDKDF (reference sequence).

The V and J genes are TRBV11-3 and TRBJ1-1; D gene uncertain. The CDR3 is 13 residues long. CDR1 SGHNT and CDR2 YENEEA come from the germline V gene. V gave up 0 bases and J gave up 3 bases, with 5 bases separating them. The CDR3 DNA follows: TGTGCCAGCAGCTTAGATGCGGACACTGAAGCTTTCTTT. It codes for CASSLDADTEAFF. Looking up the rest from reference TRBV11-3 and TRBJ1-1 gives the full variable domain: EAGVVQSPRYKIIEKKQPVAFWCNPISGHNTLYWYLQNLGQGPELLIRYENEEAVDDSQLPKDRFSAERLKGVDSTLKIQPAELGDSAVYLCASSLDADTEAFFGQGTRLTVV.

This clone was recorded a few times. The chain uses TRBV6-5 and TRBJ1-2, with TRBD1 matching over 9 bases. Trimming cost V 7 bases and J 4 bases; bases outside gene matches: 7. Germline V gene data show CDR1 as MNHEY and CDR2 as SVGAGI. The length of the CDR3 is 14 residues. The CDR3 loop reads CASITDRGLYGYTF. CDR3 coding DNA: TGTGCCAGCATCACGGACAGGGGCCTCTATGGCTACACCTTC.

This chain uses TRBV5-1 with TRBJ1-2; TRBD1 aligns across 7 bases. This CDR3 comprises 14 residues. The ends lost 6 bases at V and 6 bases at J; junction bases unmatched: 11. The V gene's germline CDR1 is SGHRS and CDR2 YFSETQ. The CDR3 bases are TGCGCCAGCACAAACCCGGGACAGCACAATGGCTACACCTTC. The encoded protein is CASTNPGQHNGYTF.

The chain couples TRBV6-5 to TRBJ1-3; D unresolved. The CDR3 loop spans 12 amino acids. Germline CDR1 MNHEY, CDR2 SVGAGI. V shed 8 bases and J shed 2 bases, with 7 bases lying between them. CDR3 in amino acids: CASGKTGNTIYF. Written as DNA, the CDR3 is TGTGCCAGCGGCAAAACTGGAAACACCATATATTTT.

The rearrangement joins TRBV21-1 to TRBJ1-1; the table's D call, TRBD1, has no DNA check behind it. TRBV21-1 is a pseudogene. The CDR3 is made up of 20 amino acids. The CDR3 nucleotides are TGTGCCAGCAGCAAATGGGGCAGCCGAGTGCCCCGAGAAATAAACACTGAAGCTTTCTTT. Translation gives CASSKWGSRVPREINTEAFF.

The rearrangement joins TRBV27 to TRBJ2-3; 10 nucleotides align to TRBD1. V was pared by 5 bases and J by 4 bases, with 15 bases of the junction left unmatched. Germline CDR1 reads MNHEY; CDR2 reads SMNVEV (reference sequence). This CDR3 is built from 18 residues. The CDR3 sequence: CASSPSGTGARRSDTQYF. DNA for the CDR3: TGTGCCAGCAGTCCCTCCGGGACAGGGGCCCGACGATCAGATACGCAGTATTTT.

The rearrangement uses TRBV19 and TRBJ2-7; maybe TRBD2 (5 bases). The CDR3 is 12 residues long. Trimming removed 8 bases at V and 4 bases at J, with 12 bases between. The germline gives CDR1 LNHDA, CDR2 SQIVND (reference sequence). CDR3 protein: CASAGPGYEQYF. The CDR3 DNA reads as TGTGCCAGTGCCGGGCCGGGATACGAGCAGTACTTC. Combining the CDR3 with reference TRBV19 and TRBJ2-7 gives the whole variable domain DGGITQSPKYLFRKEGQNVTLSCEQNLNHDAMYWYRQDPGQGLRLIYYSQIVNDFQKGDIAEGYSVSREKKESFPLTVTSAQKNPTAFYLCASAGPGYEQYFGPGTRLTVT.

The CDR3 sequence is CASSYTLQGARGYTF. The CDR3 region has the DNA TGTGCCAGCAGCTATACTTTACAGGGGGCGCGTGGCTACACCTTC. This sequence joins TRBV6-5 and TRBJ1-2; 9 nucleotides align to TRBD1. Germline loops: CDR1 MNHEY, CDR2 SVGAGI. The CDR3 has 15 amino acids. The V and J ends lost 6 bases and 7 bases, in that order; junction bases with no gene match: 12.

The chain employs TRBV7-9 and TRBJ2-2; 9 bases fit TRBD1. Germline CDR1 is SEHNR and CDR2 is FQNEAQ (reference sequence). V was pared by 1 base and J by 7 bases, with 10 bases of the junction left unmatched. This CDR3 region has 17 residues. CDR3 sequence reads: CASSLVGTGGFGGELFF. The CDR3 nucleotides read TGTGCCAGCAGCTTAGTAGGCACAGGGGGCTTTGGCGGGGAGCTGTTTTTT.

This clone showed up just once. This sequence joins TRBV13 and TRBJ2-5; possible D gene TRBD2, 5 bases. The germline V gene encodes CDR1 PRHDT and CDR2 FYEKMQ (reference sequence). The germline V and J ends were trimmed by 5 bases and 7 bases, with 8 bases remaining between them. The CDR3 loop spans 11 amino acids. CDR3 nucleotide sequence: TGTGCCAGCAGCATTCGGGGGACCCAGTACTTC. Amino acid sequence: CASSIRGTQYF. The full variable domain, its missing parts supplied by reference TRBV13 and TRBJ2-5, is AAGVIQSPRHLIKEKRETATLKCYPIPRHDTVYWYQQGPGQDPQFLISFYEKMQSDKGSIPDRFSAQQFSDYHSELNMSSLELGDSALYFCASSIRGTQYFGPGTRLLVL.

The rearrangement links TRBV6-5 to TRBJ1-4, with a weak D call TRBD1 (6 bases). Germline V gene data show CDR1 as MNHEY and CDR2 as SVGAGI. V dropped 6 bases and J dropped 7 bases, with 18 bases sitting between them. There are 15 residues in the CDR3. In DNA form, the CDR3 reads TGTGCCAGCAGCCCCAACAGGGATATCGGTGAAAAACTGTTTTTT. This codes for CASSPNRDIGEKLFF.

This CDR3 reads CASSQDGLPTAHTQYF. The CDR3 nucleotides are TGTGCCAGCAGCCAAGATGGGCTACCGACCGCCCATACGCAGTATTTT. The rearrangement uses TRBV4-2 and TRBJ2-3; D is ambiguous. V shed 0 bases and J shed 7 bases, with 17 bases lying between them. The germline V gene encodes CDR1 LGHNA and CDR2 YNFKEQ. This CDR3 region has 16 residues.

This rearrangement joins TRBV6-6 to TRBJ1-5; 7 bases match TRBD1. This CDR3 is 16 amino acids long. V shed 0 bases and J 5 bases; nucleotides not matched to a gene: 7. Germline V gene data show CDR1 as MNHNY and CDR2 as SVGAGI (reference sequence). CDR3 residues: CASSYSGRQGDQPQHF. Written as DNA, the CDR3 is TGTGCCAGCAGTTACTCTGGGCGACAGGGTGATCAGCCCCAGCATTTT.